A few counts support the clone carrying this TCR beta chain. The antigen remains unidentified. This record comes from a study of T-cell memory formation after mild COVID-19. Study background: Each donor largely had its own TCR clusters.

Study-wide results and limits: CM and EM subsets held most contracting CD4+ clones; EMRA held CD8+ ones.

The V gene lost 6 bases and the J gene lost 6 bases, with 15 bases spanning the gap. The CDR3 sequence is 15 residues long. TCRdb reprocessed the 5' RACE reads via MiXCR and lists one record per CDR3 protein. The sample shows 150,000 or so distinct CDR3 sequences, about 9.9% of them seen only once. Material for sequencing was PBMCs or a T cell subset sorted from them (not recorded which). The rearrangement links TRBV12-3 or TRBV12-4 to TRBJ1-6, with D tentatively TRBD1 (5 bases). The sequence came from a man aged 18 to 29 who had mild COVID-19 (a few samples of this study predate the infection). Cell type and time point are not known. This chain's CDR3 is CASRSTLRGNSPLHF. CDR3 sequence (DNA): TGTGCCAGCAGGTCCACCTTAAGGGGTAATTCACCCCTCCACTTT.